This TCR beta chain is from a study of control samples from healthy donors and cancer patients (dated by TCRdb to 2020 to 2021). Comment on this clone: This receptor's antigen is unknown. No much larger clonotype is one base removed from it; base qualities were not supplied.

The CDR3, cysteine through phenylalanine, is 15 amino acids long. The CDR3 DNA has 45 bases and is translated from base 1. Clipping removes 5 bases from V and 5 bases from J, with 7 as the unmatched junction base count. CDR1 is given as LNHDA and CDR2 as SQIVND, both from the germline V gene (reference sequence). Library method: the immunoSEQ multiplex PCR assay. Not all clones reach the TCRdb copy of this immuneACCESS table, which keeps in-frame sequences only. Checked studies attribute under half of the gap to unresolved V genes and leave the rest unexplained. The sample contains fewer than 250,000 clones, approximately 90% of them found a single time. Less than 2% of the sample is held by the ten biggest clonotypes.

Material for sequencing was blood. This chain joins TRBV19 to TRBJ2-2; TRBD1 aligns with 8 central bases. This clonotype was obtained from a man aged 25 to 45 in good health. In nucleotides, the sequence is TGTGCCAGTAGTGGGCCAAGGACAGGGACCGGGGAGCTGTTTTTT. Translated, it reads CASSGPRTGTGELFF.